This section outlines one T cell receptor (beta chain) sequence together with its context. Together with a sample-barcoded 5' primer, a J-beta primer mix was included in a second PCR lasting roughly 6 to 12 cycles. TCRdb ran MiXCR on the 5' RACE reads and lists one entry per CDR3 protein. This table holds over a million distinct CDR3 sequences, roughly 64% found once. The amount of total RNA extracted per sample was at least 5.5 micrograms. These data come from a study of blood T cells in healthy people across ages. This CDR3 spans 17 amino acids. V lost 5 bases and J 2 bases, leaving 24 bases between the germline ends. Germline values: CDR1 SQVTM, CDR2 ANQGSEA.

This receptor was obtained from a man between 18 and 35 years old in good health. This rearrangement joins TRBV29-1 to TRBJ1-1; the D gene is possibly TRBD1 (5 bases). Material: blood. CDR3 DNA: TGCAGCGTTAATAGACAGAGCCTCATAACAACTAACACTGAAGCTTTCTTT. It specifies CSVNRQSLITTNTEAFF. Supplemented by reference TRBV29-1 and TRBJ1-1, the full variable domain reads SAVISQKPSRDICQRGTSLTIQCQVDSQVTMMFWYRQQPGQSLTLIATANQGSEATYESGFVIDKFPISRPNLTFSTLTVSNMSPEDSSIYLCSVNRQSLITTNTEAFFGQGTRLTVV.